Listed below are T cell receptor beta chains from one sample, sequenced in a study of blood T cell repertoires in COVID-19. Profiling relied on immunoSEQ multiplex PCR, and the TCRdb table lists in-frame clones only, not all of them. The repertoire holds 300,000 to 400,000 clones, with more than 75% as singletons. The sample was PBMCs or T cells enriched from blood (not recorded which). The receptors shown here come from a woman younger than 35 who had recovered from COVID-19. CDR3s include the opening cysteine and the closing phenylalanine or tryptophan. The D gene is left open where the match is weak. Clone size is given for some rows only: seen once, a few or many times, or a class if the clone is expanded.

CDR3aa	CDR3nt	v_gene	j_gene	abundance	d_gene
CASSLSSGVSYEQYF	TGTGCCAGCAGCTTATCTAGCGGGGTGTCCTACGAGCAGTACTTC	TRBV7-8	TRBJ2-7	.	TRBD2
CASSLRFGGSKGTQYF	TGTGCCAGCAGCTTGAGATTTGGAGGCTCGAAGGGGACCCAGTACTTC	TRBV5-8	TRBJ2-5	.	.
CASKEDTGELFF	TGTGCCAGCAAAGAGGACACCGGGGAGCTGTTTTTT	TRBV12-3/TRBV12-4	TRBJ2-2	.	.
CASSQDLGGVTDTQYF	TGTGCCAGCAGCCAAGATCTGGGGGGGGTCACAGATACGCAGTATTTT	TRBV4-2	TRBJ2-3	few	TRBD2
CASSINGALGYDGYTF	TGTGCCAGTAGTATAAATGGGGCGCTGGGCTATGATGGCTACACCTTC	TRBV19	TRBJ1-2	.	.
CASSDQTGRSLPGNTIYF	TGTGCCAGCAGCGATCAGACCGGGAGGTCTCTTCCTGGAAACACCATATATTTT	TRBV3-1/TRBV3-2	TRBJ1-3	.	.
CASSSPRQGLGYNEQFF	TGTGCCAGCAGTTCCCCCCGACAGGGGTTAGGGTACAATGAGCAGTTCTTC	TRBV28	TRBJ2-1	once	TRBD1
CASRDGQEKLFF	TGTGCCAGCAGAGACGGACAGGAAAAACTGTTTTTT	TRBV6-6	TRBJ1-4	.	.
CASLQPGAVPQETQYF	TGTGCCAGCCTTCAACCGGGAGCGGTGCCCCAAGAGACCCAGTACTTC	TRBV2	TRBJ2-5	.	.
CASSRQGSEKLFF	TGTGCCAGTTCCCGACAGGGTAGTGAAAAACTGTTTTTT	TRBV27	TRBJ1-4	.	TRBD1
CASSEGRGKDTQYF	TGTGCCAGCAGTGAAGGACGGGGTAAAGATACGCAGTATTTT	TRBV6-1	TRBJ2-3	.	.
CATSSGGAKTQYF	TGTGCCACAAGTAGCGGGGGGGCGAAGACCCAGTACTTC	TRBV6-5	TRBJ2-5	.	TRBD2
CSASAGGGSKETQYF	TGCAGTGCTAGTGCTGGCGGGGGGTCCAAAGAGACCCAGTACTTC	TRBV20-1	TRBJ2-5	.	TRBD2
CASSVQGPPNTEAFF	TGTGCCAGCAGCGTACAGGGGCCTCCGAACACTGAAGCTTTCTTT	TRBV25-1	TRBJ1-1	.	TRBD1
CATSTDRWSGYTF	TGTGCCACCAGCACGGATAGATGGAGTGGCTACACCTTC	TRBV15	TRBJ1-2	.	.
CASSLTFKRGDNEQFF	TGTGCCAGCAGCTTAACGTTCAAGCGGGGGGACAATGAGCAGTTCTTC	TRBV7-3	TRBJ2-1	.	TRBD2
CASSQDDGDAQYF	TGTGCCAGCAGCCAAGATGACGGGGATGCGCAGTATTTT	TRBV3-1/TRBV3-2	TRBJ2-3	.	.
CASSLDRDLYGYTF	TGTGCCAGCAGCTTAGACAGGGATCTCTATGGCTACACCTTC	TRBV6-5	TRBJ1-2	.	TRBD1
CASDGLAGVEQFF	TGCGCCAGCGATGGACTAGCGGGGGTTGAGCAGTTCTTC	TRBV10-1	TRBJ2-1	.	TRBD2
CASSSANTGELFF	TGTGCCAGCAGTAGCGCGAACACCGGGGAGCTGTTTTTT	TRBV6-4	TRBJ2-2	few	.
CASSWDTPWDTGELFF	TGTGCCAGCAGTTGGGACACACCTTGGGACACCGGGGAGCTGTTTTTT	TRBV7-9	TRBJ2-2	.	.
CASSARQGTSTDTQYF	TGTGCCAGCAGCGCGAGACAGGGGACTAGCACAGATACGCAGTATTTT	TRBV4-2	TRBJ2-3	.	TRBD1
CATTTGGAQNIQYF	TGTGCCACTACTACAGGGGGCGCACAAAACATTCAGTACTTC	TRBV15	TRBJ2-4	many	TRBD1
CAITGQSNQPQHF	TGTGCCATTACAGGACAGAGCAATCAGCCCCAGCATTTT	TRBV28	TRBJ1-5	.	.
CASSLGRLAGPSSYNEQFF	TGTGCCAGCAGCTTAGGCAGACTAGCGGGGCCAAGCTCCTACAATGAGCAGTTCTTC	TRBV7-6	TRBJ2-1	.	TRBD2
CASSSSRDRNSGANVLTF	TGTGCCAGCAGCTCAAGCCGGGACAGGAACTCTGGGGCCAACGTCCTGACTTTC	TRBV7-2	TRBJ2-6	.	TRBD1
CASTAGYNYGYTF	TGTGCCAGCACGGCAGGGTATAACTATGGCTACACCTTC	TRBV2	TRBJ1-2	.	.
CAWAPGTSGGADQFF	TGTGCCTGGGCACCTGGGACTAGCGGGGGGGCCGATCAGTTCTTC	TRBV30	TRBJ2-1	.	TRBD2
CASSLVGGQETQYF	TGTGCCAGCAGCTTAGTTGGCGGCCAAGAGACCCAGTACTTC	TRBV7-2	TRBJ2-5	.	.
CASSDQPGGDTGELFF	TGTGCCAGCAGTGACCAGCCCGGGGGGGACACCGGGGAGCTGTTTTTT	TRBV6-4	TRBJ2-2	.	TRBD2
CATSDPRRGVYEQYF	TGTGCCACCAGTGATCCTCGGAGGGGCGTTTACGAGCAGTACTTC	TRBV24-1	TRBJ2-7	.	.
CATATGPANYGYTF	TGTGCCACCGCAACAGGGCCGGCTAACTATGGCTACACCTTC	TRBV28	TRBJ1-2	.	.
CASSTDWSQETQYF	TGTGCCAGCAGCACGGACTGGAGTCAAGAGACCCAGTACTTC	TRBV7-2	TRBJ2-5	.	.
CASSPLAGVNSYEQYF	TGCGCCAGCAGCCCACTAGCGGGGGTTAACTCCTACGAGCAGTACTTC	TRBV5-1	TRBJ2-7	.	TRBD2
CASSFGQVNSPLHF	TGTGCCAGCAGCTTCGGACAGGTCAATTCACCCCTCCACTTT	TRBV5-6	TRBJ1-6	few	TRBD1
CASSIDPGGHYNEQFF	TGTGCCAGTAGTATAGACCCGGGGGGCCATTACAATGAGCAGTTCTTC	TRBV19	TRBJ2-1	.	.
CASSPGTVPYEQYF	TGTGCCAGCAGCCCAGGGACAGTTCCCTACGAGCAGTACTTC	TRBV27	TRBJ2-7	.	TRBD1
CASSSAGTDTQYF	TGTGCCAGCAGTTCCGCAGGCACAGATACGCAGTATTTT	TRBV11-3	TRBJ2-3	.	.
CASSVTGNTEAFF	TGCGCCAGCAGTGTCACGGGGAACACTGAAGCTTTCTTT	TRBV10-1	TRBJ1-1	.	.
CASSEARTGVTYEQYF	TGTGCCAGCAGTGAAGCGCGGACCGGGGTTACCTACGAGCAGTACTTC	TRBV6-1	TRBJ2-7	once	.
CASSPNGGGAANTIYF	TGTGCCAGCAGCCCCAACGGCGGGGGTGCAGCGAACACCATATATTTT	TRBV11-2	TRBJ1-3	.	.
CASSPGQGVYEQYF	TGTGCCAGCAGCCCCGGACAGGGGGTGTACGAGCAGTACTTC	TRBV7-3	TRBJ2-7	once	TRBD1
CASKSEGGAKYNEQFF	TGTGCCAGCAAATCCGAGGGGGGGGCGAAGTACAATGAGCAGTTCTTC	TRBV3-1/TRBV3-2	TRBJ2-1	once	.
CASSMDRVSSPLHF	TGTGCCAGTAGTATGGACAGGGTCTCTTCACCCCTCCACTTT	TRBV19	TRBJ1-6	.	TRBD1
CASSPSQTQYF	TGTGCCAGCAGCCCCTCACAAACGCAGTATTTT	TRBV7-9	TRBJ2-3	.	.
CASSPDRGFTEAFF	TGTGCCAGCAGTCCTGACAGAGGCTTCACTGAAGCTTTCTTT	TRBV5-4	TRBJ1-1	.	.
CATSSDTTGRDTEAFF	TGTGCCACCAGCAGTGATACGACAGGGCGGGATACTGAAGCTTTCTTT	TRBV15	TRBJ1-1	.	TRBD1
CASSQSDIRTVEAFF	TGCGCCAGCAGTCAATCGGATATTCGGACAGTTGAAGCTTTCTTT	TRBV23-1	TRBJ1-1	.	.
CAWSVMGSPSTDTQYF	TGTGCCTGGAGTGTAATGGGTAGCCCGAGCACAGATACGCAGTATTTT	TRBV30	TRBJ2-3	.	.
CASKEWGLADYNEQFF	TGTGCCAGTAAGGAGTGGGGACTAGCGGACTACAATGAGCAGTTCTTC	TRBV7-9	TRBJ2-1	.	TRBD2
CASSLWPTGTGGSYGNQPQHF	TGTGCCAGCAGTTTATGGCCAACCGGGACAGGGGGGTCTTATGGCAATCAGCCCCAGCATTTT	TRBV28	TRBJ1-5	.	TRBD1
CASSFGTGSSYEQYF	TGTGCCAGCAGCTTCGGGACAGGGTCCTCCTACGAGCAGTACTTC	TRBV9	TRBJ2-7	.	TRBD1
CASSSLLKQGDYGYTF	TGTGCCAGCAGCTCCCTCCTAAAGCAGGGCGACTATGGCTACACCTTC	TRBV7-9	TRBJ1-2	.	.
CASSLTGSTYNEQFF	TGTGCCAGCAGCTTAACGGGGTCAACCTACAATGAGCAGTTCTTC	TRBV7-6	TRBJ2-1	.	.
CASSSPGISYEQYF	TGTGCCAGCAGTTCCCCCGGGATTTCCTACGAGCAGTACTTC	TRBV28	TRBJ2-7	.	.
CASSFGTSGGSTDTQYF	TGTGCCAGCAGCTTCGGGACTAGCGGGGGGAGCACAGATACGCAGTATTTT	TRBV11-3	TRBJ2-3	.	TRBD2